These 5 T cell receptor beta chains originate from one sample sequenced in a study of chemoradiotherapy in HPV16-positive cancers. The method was immunoSEQ multiplex PCR; TCRdb's version includes in-frame clones alone and lacks a portion of them. Counted here are approximately 52,000 clones, about 92% occurring once; the ten biggest clones make up roughly 3.3%. Source: blood, taken from a patient who underwent chemoradiotherapy. The receptors were sampled from a human donor with HPV-associated anogenital cancer.

This chain links TRBV11-2 with TRBJ2-7, with a weak D call TRBD2 (6 bases). Trimming left V 0 bases short and J 3 bases short, with 12 bases between. Germline assignment: CDR1 SGHAT and CDR2 FQNNGV. The CDR3 spans 15 residues. The CDR3: CASSLERGGVYEQYF. In nucleotides, the CDR3 is TGTGCCAGCAGCTTAGAGCGGGGTGGGGTCTACGAGCAGTACTTC.

This chain joins TRBV27 and TRBJ1-2; D might be TRBD1 (5 bases). This CDR3 contains 14 residues. Trimming took off 3 bases at V and 2 bases at J, with 10 bases between the two ends. Germline V lookup: CDR1 MNHEY, CDR2 SMNVEV (reference sequence). CDR3 residues: CASSFRSGNYGYTF. The CDR3 bases are TGTGCCAGCAGTTTCCGTTCAGGGAACTATGGCTACACCTTC.

The gene calls are TRBV9 and TRBJ2-7; a weak D match, TRBD1 (6 bases). CDR3 length: 15 residues. Germline CDR1 reads SGDLS; CDR2 reads YYNGEE. Trimming took 0 bases from V and 0 from J, leaving 10 bases between them. In DNA form, the CDR3 reads TGTGCCAGCAGCGTAGCGGGACAACCCTCCTACGAGCAGTACTTC. It codes for CASSVAGQPSYEQYF.

This clone was seen once. The V and J genes are TRBV7-9 and TRBJ1-2, with 7 bases matching TRBD1. V gave up 6 bases and J gave up 3 bases; unmatched junction bases: 13. The germline V gene encodes CDR1 SEHNR and CDR2 FQNEAQ (reference sequence). The CDR3 extends over 16 amino acids. CDR3 nucleotides: TGTGCCAGCAGTTTTCTGACCCAGGGGGATCACTATGGCTACACCTTC. The encoded protein is CASSFLTQGDHYGYTF.

The V call is TRBV7-2, the J call TRBJ2-2; D is undetermined. The CDR3 covers 14 residues. V was cut by 3 bases and J by 2 bases, with 7 bases left in between. The germline V gene encodes CDR1 SGHTA and CDR2 FQGNSA. DNA of the CDR3: TGTGCCAGCAGCTTGACCAAAAACACCGGGGAGCTGTTTTTT. Amino acid sequence: CASSLTKNTGELFF.